These 19 T cell receptor beta chains were all obtained from the same sample, sequenced in a study of human T cells and chemical hapten exposure. TCRdb used MiXCR to reprocess the RACE reads, holding one entry per CDR3 protein. The top ten hold about 2.5% of the sample, which has 200,000 to 300,000 distinct CDR3 sequences, approximately 8.4% seen once. As for time point: pre-sensitization, week 0. Treatment indicated: therapeutic diphenylcyclopropenone sensitization with weekly scalp DPC. The sequencing here drew on whole blood, taken in connection with sensitization to the hapten diphenylcyclopropenone (DPC). The receptors derive from a woman aged 40 to 55 with alopecia areata. Some clones in this sample may be carry-over from other donors' samples.

The sample holds a few counts of this clonotype. V and J are TRBV4-3 and TRBJ1-6, with TRBD1 matching 7 bases. The V gene's germline CDR1 is LGHNA and CDR2 YSLEER. Trimming cost V 1 base and J 5 bases; bases outside gene matches: 2. This CDR3 is 15 amino acids long. In DNA form, the CDR3 reads TGCGCCAGCAGCCAAGCCGGGACAGATAATTCACCCCTCCACTTT. Translating it yields CASSQAGTDNSPLHF.

In this sample, this clonotype turned up a few times. The chain uses TRBV30 and TRBJ1-1; tentative D call: TRBD1 (6 bases). The CDR3 has 13 amino acids. Germline assignment: CDR1 GTSNPN and CDR2 SVGIG (reference sequence). V shed 4 bases and J shed 0 bases, with 9 bases lying between them. In nucleotides, the CDR3 is TGTGCCTGGATGGGACATATGAACACTGAAGCTTTCTTT. Amino acid sequence: CAWMGHMNTEAFF. Full variable domain (missing parts from reference TRBV30 and TRBJ1-1): SQTIHQWPATLVQPVGSPLSLECTVEGTSNPNLYWYRQAAGRGLQLLFYSVGIGQISSEVPQNLSASRPQDRQFILSSKKLLLSDSGFYLCAWMGHMNTEAFFGQGTRLTVV.

This clonotype has a handful of counts. The chain combines TRBV6-5 with TRBJ2-2; D remains unclear. The germline V and J ends were trimmed by 2 bases and 6 bases, with 10 bases remaining between them. This CDR3 spans 14 amino acids. Per the germline V gene, CDR1 is MNHEY and CDR2 is SVGAGI. The CDR3 spells CASSYRVGSGELFF. CDR3 nucleotide sequence: TGTGCCAGCAGTTACAGGGTTGGGTCCGGGGAGCTGTTTTTT.

This clonotype was counted many times. The rearrangement links TRBV7-9 to TRBJ1-4, with D maybe TRBD1 (5 bases). Germline V gene lookup returns CDR1 SEHNR and CDR2 FQNEAQ (reference sequence). V lost 0 bases and J 7 bases, leaving 6 bases between the germline ends. The CDR3 runs 13 residues. The CDR3 DNA sequence: TGTGCCAGCAGCTTAGCGGGGGGTGAAAAACTGTTTTTT. Amino acid sequence: CASSLAGGEKLFF.

V is TRBV6-2 or TRBV6-3 and J is TRBJ2-6, with D unresolved. The germline gives CDR1 MNHEY, CDR2 SVGEGT. V shed 8 bases and J shed 0 bases, with 11 bases lying between them. The CDR3 totals 15 residues. The CDR3 sequence is CASSRSGSGANVLTF. The CDR3 nucleotides read TGTGCCAGCTCCCGGAGTGGCTCTGGGGCCAACGTCCTGACTTTC.

This clonotype was seen a few times. The chain links TRBV7-9 to TRBJ2-7; a weak D match, TRBD1 (5 bases). The germline V gene has CDR1 SEHNR and CDR2 FQNEAQ (reference sequence). The CDR3 has 13 residues. V was clipped by 5 bases and J by 4 bases, with 12 bases between them. In DNA form, the CDR3 reads TGTGCCAGCAGCCCAACACAGGAGTACGAGCAGTACTTC. Protein product: CASSPTQEYEQYF.

This chain connects TRBV28 to TRBJ2-3; D may correspond to TRBD1 or TRBD2 (6 bases each). Trimming removed 6 bases at V and 3 bases at J, with 16 bases between. Germline V lookup: CDR1 MDHEN, CDR2 SYDVKM. The CDR3 covers 15 residues. CDR3 in DNA: TGTGCCAGCAGCGCCGGGGGCGGGGCAACAGATACGCAGTATTTT. Protein sequence: CASSAGGGATDTQYF.

This clonotype was observed a handful of times. The chain is built from TRBV29-1 and TRBJ2-3; D is unresolved. From germline, CDR1 is SQVTM and CDR2 ANQGSEA. The CDR3 length is 14 residues. Trimming shortened V by 8 bases and J by 2 bases, and 17 bases separated the two germline ends. The CDR3, as DNA: TGCAGCCTCCTGACTTCCCAGTCCACAGATACGCAGTATTTT. Its protein product is CSLLTSQSTDTQYF.

This clonotype was counted many times. The CDR3 nucleotides read TGTGCCAGCAGCGGAGAGACCCAGTACTTC. It is translated as CASSGETQYF. The chain joins TRBV28 to TRBJ2-5, with D hard to call. Germline V gives CDR1 MDHEN, CDR2 SYDVKM. CDR3 size: 10 residues. Trimming removed 6 bases from V and 4 bases from J, with 3 bases in between.

The chain joins TRBV12-3 or TRBV12-4 to TRBJ2-5; 7 bases are shared with TRBD1. V gave up 6 bases and J gave up 4 bases; unmatched junction bases: 8. The CDR3 consists of 14 residues. CDR3 amino acids: CASSPDRVLETQYF. The DNA of the CDR3 is TGTGCCAGCAGCCCCGACAGGGTATTAGAGACCCAGTACTTC.

V and J are TRBV20-1 and TRBJ2-1; 11 bases align to TRBD2. V lost 4 bases, J lost 9 bases, and 8 bases stayed unmatched. Germline CDR1 is DFQATT and CDR2 is SNEGSKA (reference sequence). The CDR3 is 14 amino acids. CDR3 nucleotide sequence: TGCAGTGCTACTACTAGCGGGAGTTGGGTTGAGCAGTTCTTC. This sequence encodes CSATTSGSWVEQFF.

This clonotype has a handful of counts. The chain is built from TRBV4-2 and TRBJ1-5, with TRBD1 identical over 7 bases. V lost 0 bases, J lost 3 bases, and 2 bases stayed unmatched. The CDR3 is 15 residues long. The germline gives CDR1 LGHNA, CDR2 YNFKEQ. The CDR3 here is CASSQDGQVNQPQHF. The CDR3, as DNA: TGTGCCAGCAGCCAAGATGGACAGGTCAATCAGCCCCAGCATTTT.

This clonotype was seen ten or more times. The chain joins TRBV28 to TRBJ2-4; 12 bases line up with TRBD1. The CDR3 extends over 16 amino acids. The trim removed 5 bases at V and 5 bases at J, leaving 7 bases unmatched. Germline V gives CDR1 MDHEN, CDR2 SYDVKM. This CDR3 reads CASSPAGTGGQNIQYF. CDR3 coding DNA: TGTGCCAGCAGTCCGGCCGGGACAGGGGGCCAAAACATTCAGTACTTC.

The V and J genes are TRBV29-1 and TRBJ2-3, with 7 bases fitting TRBD2. CDR3 length: 14 amino acids. Per germline, CDR1 SQVTM and CDR2 ANQGSEA. J was trimmed by 2 bases and V by 6 bases; bases with no gene match: 8. The CDR3 protein is CSVPALAATDTQYF. The CDR3, as DNA: TGCAGCGTCCCGGCCCTAGCGGCCACAGATACGCAGTATTTT.

The chain uses TRBV28 and TRBJ2-7, with unresolved D. V was cut by 5 bases and J by 7 bases, with 12 bases left in between. From germline, CDR1 is MDHEN and CDR2 SYDVKM. This CDR3 is 12 amino acids long. DNA of the CDR3: TGTGCCAGCAGTCCTCCCTTTGGGGAGCAGTACTTC. Protein product: CASSPPFGEQYF.

The chain is built from TRBV20-1 and TRBJ1-3; 9 nucleotides align to TRBD1. The length of the CDR3 is 16 residues. The trim removed 1 base at V and 2 bases at J, leaving 6 bases unmatched. Germline V gene data show CDR1 as DFQATT and CDR2 as SNEGSKA (reference sequence). CDR3 in amino acids: CSARAWGQGPGNTIYF. Written as DNA, the CDR3 is TGCAGTGCTAGAGCTTGGGGACAGGGACCTGGAAACACCATATATTTT.

The chain combines TRBV28 with TRBJ2-1; 8 positions match TRBD1. Germline CDR1 and CDR2: MDHEN and SYDVKM. The CDR3 has 14 residues. V lost 7 bases, J lost 1 base, and 3 bases stayed unmatched. CDR3 amino acids: CASTGGPSYNEQFF. The CDR3 coding sequence is TGTGCCAGCACAGGGGGCCCTTCCTACAATGAGCAGTTCTTC.

The V gene is TRBV6-5, the J gene TRBJ2-5; 9 bases line up with TRBD1. This CDR3 has 14 amino acids. Per germline, CDR1 MNHEY and CDR2 SVGAGI. V shed 7 bases and J 2 bases; nucleotides not matched to a gene: 5. The CDR3 region is CASKWDRAQETQYF. Written as DNA, the CDR3 is TGTGCCAGCAAGTGGGACAGGGCTCAAGAGACCCAGTACTTC.

A few counts support this clonotype. V gene TRBV18 combines with J gene TRBJ1-3; 7 bases agree with TRBD1. J was trimmed by 0 bases and V by 2 bases; bases with no gene match: 7. The germline V gene encodes CDR1 KGHSH and CDR2 LQKENI. The CDR3 runs 17 residues. The CDR3, as DNA: TGTGCCAGCTCACCAACTGCTGGGGACAGCTCTGGAAACACCATATATTTT. It yields the protein CASSPTAGDSSGNTIYF.